The 17 T cell receptor beta chains in this list originate from one sample, sequenced in a study of T cell repertoires in cytomegalovirus infection. No antigen has been identified for these receptors. TCRdb reanalysed the reads using MiXCR and keeps one entry per CDR3 protein. The sample holds some 200,000 distinct CDR3 sequences; around 40% are singletons and the top ten take 55% to 60%. The sequenced sample was CD8+ T cells from cultured PBMCs, obtained from culture after CMV antigen stimulation. Receptors were obtained from a human donor in good health (CMV status not recorded). Some clones in this sample may be carry-over from other donors' samples.

The V and J genes are TRBV4-1 and TRBJ2-7; TRBD1 aligns across 9 bases. V was clipped by 4 bases and J by 6 bases; unmatched bases: 7. The germline gives CDR1 MGHRA, CDR2 YSYEKL. The CDR3 is 14 amino acids. The CDR3 is CASSPGTGLREQYF. CDR3 nucleotides: TGCGCCAGCAGCCCTGGGACAGGGCTGCGCGAGCAGTACTTC.

CDR3 loop: CASASGGANVLTF. The DNA for the CDR3 is TGTGCTAGTGCCTCCGGTGGGGCCAACGTCCTGACTTTC. The chain couples TRBV12-5 to TRBJ2-6; no clear D. This CDR3 is built from 13 residues. Germline CDR1 is LGHNT and CDR2 is FRNRAP. V was cut by 7 bases and J by 3 bases, with 7 bases left in between.

This clonotype turned up a few times. J is TRBJ2-1 and V is TRBV6-1; D ambiguous. The germline V gene has CDR1 MNHNS and CDR2 SASEGT. V was shortened by 6 bases and J by 8 bases, with 20 bases between the two germline ends. This CDR3 is built from 15 residues. The CDR3 DNA reads as TGTGCCAGCAGCGAGCCCTACAGAAGTATCCATGAGCAGTTCTTC. It is translated as CASSEPYRSIHEQFF.

The chain uses TRBV29-1 and TRBJ1-1; D is unresolved. The V gene's germline CDR1 is SQVTM and CDR2 ANQGSEA. This CDR3 has 12 amino acids. V was shortened by 6 bases and J by 1 base, with 9 bases between the two germline ends. The CDR3 bases are TGCAGCGTCCCGGACGGGAACACTGAAGCTTTCTTT. Protein sequence: CSVPDGNTEAFF.

This sequence joins TRBV27 and TRBJ2-3; 12 positions agree with TRBD2. Per germline, CDR1 MNHEY and CDR2 SMNVEV (reference sequence). Trimming cost V 4 bases and J 2 bases; bases outside gene matches: 7. This CDR3 comprises 17 residues. The CDR3 DNA sequence: TGTGCCAGCAGTTCCCTAACTAGCGGGGGGTTCACAGATACGCAGTATTTT. This sequence encodes CASSSLTSGGFTDTQYF.

This clonotype came up once. The rearrangement joins TRBV7-2 to TRBJ1-5; D may be TRBD1 (6 bases). This CDR3 contains 15 residues. Trimming stripped 5 bases from V and 0 bases from J, with 11 bases between. Per the germline V gene, CDR1 is SGHTA and CDR2 is FQGNSA. The CDR3: CASSRQDPSNQPQHF. CDR3 sequence (DNA): TGTGCCAGCAGCCGACAGGATCCTAGCAATCAGCCCCAGCATTTT.

In this sample, this clonotype turned up once. The rearrangement joins TRBV24-1 to TRBJ1-3; the D is unclear. Per germline, CDR1 KGHDR and CDR2 SFDVKD. This CDR3 region has 14 residues. With 10 bases removed from V and 8 bases from J, the gap between germline ends came to 20 bases. As DNA, the CDR3 is TGTGCCACTTACCTCGCGGGCCGGATGGACACCATATATTTT. The encoded protein is CATYLAGRMDTIYF.

J is TRBJ2-2 and V is TRBV27; TRBD1 aligns across 7 bases. The germline CDR1 and CDR2 sequences are MNHEY and SMNVEV (reference sequence). The CDR3 spans 17 residues. V lost 0 bases and J lost 6; bases outside the gene matches: 10. CDR3 loop: CASSLSTGDSGAGELFF. CDR3 in DNA: TGTGCCAGCAGTTTATCGACTGGGGACAGCGGCGCCGGGGAGCTGTTTTTT.

This clonotype is medium-sized within its sample. The chain uses TRBV9 and TRBJ2-5; 8 bases are a match to TRBD2. Germline V gene data show CDR1 as SGDLS and CDR2 as YYNGEE. The trim removed 0 bases at V and 5 bases at J, leaving 6 bases unmatched. This CDR3 spans 15 amino acids. In DNA, the CDR3 is TGTGCCAGCAGCGTAGCTGGAACGGGGGGGGAGACCCAGTACTTC. This codes for CASSVAGTGGETQYF. Looking up the rest from reference TRBV9 and TRBJ2-5 gives the full variable domain: DSGVTQTPKHLITATGQRVTLRCSPRSGDLSVYWYQQSLDQGLQFLIQYYNGEERAKGNILERFSAQQFPDLHSELNLSSLELGDSALYFCASSVAGTGGETQYFGPGTRLLVL.

The gene calls are TRBV7-2 and TRBJ2-1, with D possibly TRBD2 on 6 matching bases. Trimming cost V 4 bases and J 8 bases, with 6 bases left between them. In germline, CDR1 is SGHTA, CDR2 FQGNSA. The CDR3 totals 11 residues. The CDR3 loop is CASSWGDEQFF. In DNA, the CDR3 is TGTGCCAGCAGCTGGGGGGATGAGCAGTTCTTC.

At least ten counts were recorded for this clonotype. The chain couples TRBV5-1 to TRBJ1-1, with D hard to call. Germline CDR1 reads SGHRS; CDR2 reads YFSETQ. The CDR3 has 15 residues. V lost 4 bases to trimming and J lost 2 bases, with 15 bases between them. CDR3 residues: CASSVDGVANTEAFF. CDR3 coding DNA: TGCGCCAGCAGCGTGGACGGGGTAGCTAACACTGAAGCTTTCTTT.

This clonotype was detected many times. CDR3 amino acids: CASSFGAKAFF. The CDR3 DNA sequence: TGTGCCAGCAGCTTTGGAGCAAAAGCTTTCTTT. This chain connects TRBV7-8 to TRBJ1-1; D gene ambiguous. Trimming cost V 3 bases and J 9 bases, with 8 bases left between them. This CDR3 contains 11 residues. Germline V CDR1 and CDR2: SGHVS, FQNEAQ.

This chain joins TRBV7-9 and TRBJ1-2, with 10 positions matching TRBD1. The CDR3 loop spans 17 amino acids. Germline lookup yields CDR1 SEHNR and CDR2 FQNEAQ (reference sequence). With 4 bases clipped from V and 1 base from J, the junction kept 9 bases outside the gene matches. This chain's CDR3 is CASSWEEDRGRNYGYTF. The DNA of the CDR3 is TGTGCCAGCAGCTGGGAGGAAGACAGGGGGCGTAACTATGGCTACACCTTC.

This clonotype appeared a few times. The rearrangement links TRBV10-3 to TRBJ2-7; D gene ambiguous. CDR3 length equals 13 residues. V dropped 2 bases and J dropped 3 bases, with 8 bases sitting between them. Germline CDR1 and CDR2: ENHRY and SYGVKD. The DNA for the CDR3 is TGTGCCATCAGTGAGGATAAAAACTACGAGCAGTACTTC. Translated, it gives CAISEDKNYEQYF.

There are a few counts of this clonotype. The V and J genes are TRBV12-3 or TRBV12-4 and TRBJ2-1; the D is unclear. V lost 5 bases, J lost 8 bases, and 16 bases lay in between. This CDR3 spans 14 amino acids. CDR3 nucleotide sequence: TGTGCCAGCAGTCCGTCCCTTATCGGAGATGAGCAGTTCTTC. This translates into CASSPSLIGDEQFF.

This clonotype has just a few counts. The gene calls are TRBV12-3 or TRBV12-4 and TRBJ2-7, with 7 bases matching TRBD2. Trimming at V came to 5 bases and at J to 0 bases, leaving 7 bases not matched to a gene. CDR3 length equals 15 residues. This CDR3 is CASSTTGRNSYEQYF. In DNA form, the CDR3 reads TGTGCCAGCAGTACGACCGGGAGGAACTCCTACGAGCAGTACTTC.

This clonotype was found once. The chain has TRBV27 and TRBJ2-7; D gene unclear. There are 14 residues in the CDR3. From germline, CDR1 is MNHEY and CDR2 SMNVEV (reference sequence). Trimming cost V 8 bases and J 0 bases, with 14 bases left between them. The CDR3 DNA is TGTGCCAGCTACGCCCCTGGCGGCTCCTACGAGCAGTACTTC. It codes for CASYAPGGSYEQYF.